This section outlines one T cell receptor beta chain sequence together with its context. Antigen specificity is unknown. Primers for the PCR totalled 60 Vbeta and 13 Jbeta. This table comes from immunoSEQ multiplex PCR, and its TCRdb copy is limited to in-frame clones, with some not included. Seen here are over 150,000 clones, approximately 80% observed once, and the top ten hold less than 15%. This record comes from a study of cytomegalovirus exposure and HLA in healthy donors. In germline, CDR1 is MNHEY, CDR2 SVGAGI. Germline trimming cut 5 bases from V and 6 bases from J; bases unmatched to any gene: 6. The CDR3 length is 13 residues. Study-level findings and limits: After further analysis at a later stage, roughly 16,000 TCR beta sequences were associated with HLA alleles at 0.05 false discovery rate. The study labeled 150 to 200 TCR beta chains cytomegalovirus-associated. Confirmation was obtained in vitro that three CMV-associated chains are specific for CMV antigens. In an earlier analysis, most TCR beta V segments were productive about 87% or about 30% of the time.

This sequence originates from a woman between 45 and 65 years old in good health and CMV-seronegative. The V gene is TRBV6-5, the J gene TRBJ1-2; 7 bases align to TRBD1. Sequencing was done on a sample of PBMCs. CDR3 residues: CASSEGAWNGYTF. In DNA form, the CDR3 reads TGTGCCAGCAGTGAGGGGGCATGGAATGGCTACACCTTC.